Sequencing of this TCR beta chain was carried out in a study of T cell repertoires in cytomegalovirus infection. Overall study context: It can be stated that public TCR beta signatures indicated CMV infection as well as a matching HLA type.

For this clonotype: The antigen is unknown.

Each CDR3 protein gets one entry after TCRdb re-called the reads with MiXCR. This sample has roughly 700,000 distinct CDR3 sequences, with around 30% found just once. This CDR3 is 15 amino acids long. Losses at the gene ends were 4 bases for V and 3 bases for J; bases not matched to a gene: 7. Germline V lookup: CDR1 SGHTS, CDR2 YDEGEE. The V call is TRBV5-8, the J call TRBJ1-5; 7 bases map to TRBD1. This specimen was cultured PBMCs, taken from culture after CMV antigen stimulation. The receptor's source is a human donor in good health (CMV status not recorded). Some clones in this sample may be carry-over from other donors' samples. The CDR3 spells CASSEPGGFNQPQHF. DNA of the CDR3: TGTGCCAGCAGCGAGCCAGGGGGTTTCAATCAGCCCCAGCATTTT.